The rows below give T cell receptor beta chains drawn from one sample of a study of blood T cell repertoires in COVID-19. Libraries were prepared by immunoSEQ multiplex PCR; TCRdb keeps only in-frame clonotypes and omits some of them. The table records about 330,000 clones, 85% to 90% of them present only once. Sequencing input: peripheral blood. The receptors were gathered from a woman between 50 and 59 years old with active or convalescent COVID-19. CDR3s include the opening cysteine and the closing phenylalanine or tryptophan. The order of the fields is CDR3 protein, CDR3 DNA, clone size, J gene, V gene, D gene. The D gene is left open where the match is weak. A clone size is listed for some rows: how often the clone was seen (once, few, many), or a class if it is expanded.

CDR3 protein: CASSHGGLRNQPQHF; CDR3 DNA: TGTGCCAGCAGCCACGGGGGGCTTCGGAATCAGCCCCAGCATTTT; clone size: .; J gene: TRBJ1-5; V gene: TRBV9; D gene: .
CDR3 protein: CASSDPGSGNTIYF; CDR3 DNA: TGTGCCAGCAGTGACCCAGGCTCTGGAAACACCATATATTTT; clone size: few; J gene: TRBJ1-3; V gene: TRBV25-1; D gene: .
CDR3 protein: CASSPGQPANYGYTF; CDR3 DNA: TGTGCCAGCTCACCCGGACAGCCTGCTAACTATGGCTACACCTTC; clone size: .; J gene: TRBJ1-2; V gene: TRBV18; D gene: .
CDR3 protein: CASTPTGNYEQYF; CDR3 DNA: TGTGCCAGCACCCCGACAGGGAACTACGAGCAGTACTTC; clone size: .; J gene: TRBJ2-7; V gene: TRBV12-3/TRBV12-4; D gene: TRBD1
CDR3 protein: CASSPTRGKEFF; CDR3 DNA: TGTGCCAGCAGTCCGACCCGGGGTAAGGAGTTTTTT; clone size: once; J gene: TRBJ1-4; V gene: TRBV28; D gene: .
CDR3 protein: CASSEGRSGGIQYF; CDR3 DNA: TGTGCCAGCAGTGAAGGGCGGTCGGGGGGGATTCAGTACTTC; clone size: .; J gene: TRBJ2-4; V gene: TRBV2; D gene: TRBD2
CDR3 protein: CASSQFWATGLQNSPLHF; CDR3 DNA: TGTGCCAGCAGCCAATTTTGGGCCACAGGGCTCCAAAATTCACCCCTCCACTTT; clone size: .; J gene: TRBJ1-6; V gene: TRBV4-2; D gene: .
CDR3 protein: CASSTSAALWHRGNTIYF; CDR3 DNA: TGTGCCAGTAGTACCAGCGCGGCCCTGTGGCACCGTGGAAACACCATATATTTT; clone size: .; J gene: TRBJ1-3; V gene: TRBV19; D gene: .
CDR3 protein: CAWSREGLGEQYF; CDR3 DNA: TGTGCCTGGAGTAGGGAGGGGCTAGGCGAGCAGTACTTC; clone size: .; J gene: TRBJ2-7; V gene: TRBV30; D gene: TRBD2
CDR3 protein: CASSGTSGALSYEQYF; CDR3 DNA: TGTGCCAGCAGCGGGACTAGCGGGGCACTCTCCTACGAGCAGTACTTC; clone size: .; J gene: TRBJ2-7; V gene: TRBV11-2; D gene: TRBD2
CDR3 protein: CASSENGGLSGELFF; CDR3 DNA: TGTGCCAGCAGTGAAAACGGAGGGCTTTCTGGGGAGCTGTTTTTT; clone size: .; J gene: TRBJ2-2; V gene: TRBV25-1; D gene: .
CDR3 protein: CASTLRGWRQETQYF; CDR3 DNA: TGTGCCAGCACCCTTAGGGGATGGCGCCAAGAGACCCAGTACTTC; clone size: .; J gene: TRBJ2-5; V gene: TRBV6-5; D gene: .
CDR3 protein: CASRAGGEAFF; CDR3 DNA: TGTGCCAGCAGGGCAGGGGGCGAAGCTTTCTTT; clone size: few; J gene: TRBJ1-1; V gene: TRBV7-9; D gene: TRBD1
CDR3 protein: CAIRRGQGVAGELFF; CDR3 DNA: TGTGCCATCAGGAGAGGACAGGGTGTTGCCGGGGAGCTGTTTTTT; clone size: .; J gene: TRBJ2-2; V gene: TRBV10-3; D gene: TRBD1
CDR3 protein: CASSFTGQGYTGELFF; CDR3 DNA: TGTGCCAGCAGCTTTACGGGACAGGGATACACCGGGGAGCTGTTTTTT; clone size: .; J gene: TRBJ2-2; V gene: TRBV5-6; D gene: TRBD1
CDR3 protein: CASSTRQADYGYTF; CDR3 DNA: TGTGCCAGTAGTACCCGACAGGCCGACTATGGCTACACCTTC; clone size: .; J gene: TRBJ1-2; V gene: TRBV19; D gene: .
CDR3 protein: CASSLWTGREQYF; CDR3 DNA: TGCGCCAGCAGCTTGTGGACAGGGCGCGAGCAGTACTTC; clone size: .; J gene: TRBJ2-7; V gene: TRBV5-1; D gene: TRBD1
CDR3 protein: CAISESTPDSSYEQYF; CDR3 DNA: TGTGCCATCAGTGAGTCGACTCCGGATAGCTCCTACGAGCAGTACTTC; clone size: .; J gene: TRBJ2-7; V gene: TRBV10-3; D gene: .
CDR3 protein: CASSPRVSGTDTQYF; CDR3 DNA: TGTGCCAGCAGCCCCCGGGTTAGCGGCACAGATACGCAGTATTTT; clone size: .; J gene: TRBJ2-3; V gene: TRBV14; D gene: .
CDR3 protein: CASSPSPGNSPLHF; CDR3 DNA: TGTGCCAGCAGCCCGTCTCCGGGAAATTCACCCCTCCACTTT; clone size: .; J gene: TRBJ1-6; V gene: TRBV7-2; D gene: .
CDR3 protein: CASSQGGGYEQYF; CDR3 DNA: TGCGCCAGCAGCCAAGGGGGAGGCTACGAGCAGTACTTC; clone size: .; J gene: TRBJ2-7; V gene: TRBV4-3; D gene: .
CDR3 protein: CASRLVPRRGPGANEQFF; CDR3 DNA: TGTGCAAGTCGCTTAGTCCCCCGGCGGGGGCCGGGTGCGAATGAGCAGTTCTTC; clone size: .; J gene: TRBJ2-1; V gene: TRBV12-2; D gene: .
CDR3 protein: CASSLGTGGLGEKLFF; CDR3 DNA: TGTGCCAGCAGCTTAGGGACAGGGGGCCTAGGTGAAAAACTGTTTTTT; clone size: .; J gene: TRBJ1-4; V gene: TRBV7-2; D gene: TRBD1
CDR3 protein: CASSKIAGGYNEQFF; CDR3 DNA: TGTGCCAGCAGCAAGATAGCGGGGGGCTACAATGAGCAGTTCTTC; clone size: .; J gene: TRBJ2-1; V gene: TRBV6-5; D gene: TRBD2
CDR3 protein: CASSLFGSSYEQYF; CDR3 DNA: TGTGCCAGCAGTTTATTCGGGAGCTCCTACGAGCAGTACTTC; clone size: .; J gene: TRBJ2-7; V gene: TRBV27; D gene: .
CDR3 protein: CAWSGGSNQPQHF; CDR3 DNA: TGTGCCTGGAGTGGCGGCTCCAATCAGCCCCAGCATTTT; clone size: .; J gene: TRBJ1-5; V gene: TRBV30; D gene: .
CDR3 protein: CASSLSRGLYNEQFF; CDR3 DNA: TGTGCCAGCAGCTTAAGTAGGGGCCTTTACAATGAGCAGTTCTTC; clone size: .; J gene: TRBJ2-1; V gene: TRBV7-2; D gene: .
CDR3 protein: CATSTGQGSYGYTF; CDR3 DNA: TGTGCCACCAGCACAGGACAGGGGTCGTATGGCTACACCTTC; clone size: .; J gene: TRBJ1-2; V gene: TRBV15; D gene: TRBD1
CDR3 protein: CASSYGGRSNEKLFF; CDR3 DNA: TGTGCCAGCAGTTACGGGGGCCGGTCTAATGAAAAACTGTTTTTT; clone size: .; J gene: TRBJ1-4; V gene: TRBV6-2/TRBV6-3; D gene: .
CDR3 protein: CASSFQGSETQYF; CDR3 DNA: TGCGCCAGCAGCTTTCAGGGGAGCGAGACCCAGTACTTC; clone size: .; J gene: TRBJ2-5; V gene: TRBV5-1; D gene: .
CDR3 protein: CASSLREADTQYF; CDR3 DNA: TGTGCCAGCAGCCTCCGGGAGGCGGATACGCAGTATTTT; clone size: .; J gene: TRBJ2-3; V gene: TRBV3-1/TRBV3-2; D gene: TRBD2
CDR3 protein: CASSLVGGNMNTEAFF; CDR3 DNA: TGTGCCAGCAGCTTAGTGGGGGGTAACATGAACACTGAAGCTTTCTTT; clone size: .; J gene: TRBJ1-1; V gene: TRBV7-2; D gene: .
CDR3 protein: CASSQTGQGEEQYF; CDR3 DNA: TGTGCCAGCAGCCAAACAGGACAGGGTGAGGAGCAGTACTTC; clone size: once; J gene: TRBJ2-7; V gene: TRBV3-1/TRBV3-2; D gene: TRBD1
CDR3 protein: CASSPHVGGTEAFF; CDR3 DNA: TGTGCCAGCAGCCCCCATGTGGGCGGGACTGAAGCTTTCTTT; clone size: .; J gene: TRBJ1-1; V gene: TRBV9; D gene: .
CDR3 protein: CASSFRGSVNTEAFF; CDR3 DNA: TGTGCCAGCAGCTTTCGGGGGTCAGTGAACACTGAAGCTTTCTTT; clone size: .; J gene: TRBJ1-1; V gene: TRBV5-6; D gene: .
CDR3 protein: CATSDPQGAGETQYF; CDR3 DNA: TGTGCCACCAGTGACCCACAGGGGGCCGGGGAGACCCAGTACTTC; clone size: few; J gene: TRBJ2-5; V gene: TRBV24-1; D gene: TRBD1
CDR3 protein: CASSPIGTVGAWEQYF; CDR3 DNA: TGTGCCAGCAGCCCAATTGGGACAGTCGGAGCGTGGGAGCAGTACTTC; clone size: .; J gene: TRBJ2-7; V gene: TRBV7-3; D gene: TRBD1
CDR3 protein: CASSLGRGLDTEAFF; CDR3 DNA: TGTGCCAGCTCCCTTGGCAGGGGGCTTGACACTGAAGCTTTCTTT; clone size: .; J gene: TRBJ1-1; V gene: TRBV27; D gene: TRBD1
CDR3 protein: CASSSTGANQPQHF; CDR3 DNA: TGTGCCAGCAGCTCTACAGGGGCCAATCAGCCCCAGCATTTT; clone size: .; J gene: TRBJ1-5; V gene: TRBV5-5; D gene: TRBD1
CDR3 protein: CASSSYTGLAKNIQYF; CDR3 DNA: TGTGCCAGCAGTTCCTATACAGGGCTAGCCAAAAACATTCAGTACTTC; clone size: .; J gene: TRBJ2-4; V gene: TRBV28; D gene: .
CDR3 protein: CASSLGAGLEGETQYF; CDR3 DNA: TGTGCCAGCAGCTTAGGGGCGGGACTGGAGGGAGAGACCCAGTACTTC; clone size: .; J gene: TRBJ2-5; V gene: TRBV7-9; D gene: .
CDR3 protein: CASSQGQDSSGNTIYF; CDR3 DNA: TGTGCCAGCAGCCAAGGTCAGGATTCCTCTGGAAACACCATATATTTT; clone size: .; J gene: TRBJ1-3; V gene: TRBV4-2; D gene: .